The next 5 T cell receptor beta chains were all read from a single sample in a study of early T cells in non-severe SARS-CoV-2 infection. TCRdb processed the 5' RACE reads anew with MiXCR; each CDR3 protein has one entry. The sample holds tens of thousands of distinct CDR3 sequences, 10% to 15% seen once. Input material: whole blood. The receptor source for this set is an adult who was a healthcare worker with PCR-confirmed SARS-CoV-2 infection or an uninfected control (not recorded which).

This clonotype was seen only a few times. The chain carries TRBV6-5 and TRBJ1-1; D uncertain. The germline CDR1 and CDR2 sequences are MNHEY and SVGAGI. The CDR3 spans 13 residues. Deletions cut 2 bases from V and 5 bases from J, with 9 bases between. CDR3 region: CASSYTGRTEAFF. CDR3 in DNA: TGTGCCAGCAGTTACACCGGGAGGACTGAAGCTTTCTTT.

This clonotype was seen more than once but under ten times. The J gene is TRBJ1-5, the V gene TRBV12-5; D is unclear. The CDR3 covers 19 residues. Germline assignment: CDR1 LGHNT and CDR2 FRNRAP. With 1 base removed from V and 1 base from J, the gap between germline ends came to 20 bases. The CDR3 region is CASGLDRVGVLPSNQPQHF. CDR3 bases: TGTGCTAGTGGTTTGGACCGGGTAGGAGTGCTGCCGAGCAATCAGCCCCAGCATTTT.

This clonotype was seen many times. This chain links TRBV29-1 with TRBJ1-1; D uncertain. Germline lookup yields CDR1 SQVTM and CDR2 ANQGSEA. There are 11 residues in the CDR3. The CDR3 spells CRDIMNTEAFF. CDR3 in DNA: TGCAGGGATATAATGAACACTGAAGCTTTCTTT.

The chain recombines TRBV3-1 with TRBJ2-1; 9 positions agree with TRBD1. Losses at the gene ends were 2 bases for V and 4 bases for J; bases not matched to a gene: 6. The CDR3 contains 16 residues. From germline, CDR1 is LGHDT and CDR2 YNNKEL (reference sequence). CDR3 residues: CASSQRTGVVYNEQFF. CDR3 nucleotide sequence: TGTGCCAGCAGCCAAAGGACAGGGGTGGTATACAATGAGCAGTTCTTC.

This chain connects TRBV29-1 to TRBJ2-5, with a weak D call TRBD1 (7 bases). Trimming cost V 7 bases and J 5 bases, with 11 bases left between them. The V gene's germline CDR1 is SQVTM and CDR2 ANQGSEA. This CDR3 has 11 residues. CDR3 protein: CSAQGGETQYF. The CDR3 coding sequence is TGCAGCGCCCAGGGGGGTGAGACCCAGTACTTC.